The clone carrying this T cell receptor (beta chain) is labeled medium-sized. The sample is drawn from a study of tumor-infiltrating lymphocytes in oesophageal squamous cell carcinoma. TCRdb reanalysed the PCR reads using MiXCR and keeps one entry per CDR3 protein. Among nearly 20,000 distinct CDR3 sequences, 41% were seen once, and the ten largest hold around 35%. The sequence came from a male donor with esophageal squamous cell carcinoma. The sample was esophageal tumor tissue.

The DNA of the CDR3 is TGTGCCAGTAGTATGGGACAGCTCATGGGTGAGCAGTTCTTC. Translating gives CASSMGQLMGEQFF. The chain uses TRBV19 and TRBJ2-1; 7 bases fit TRBD1. Germline loops: CDR1 LNHDA, CDR2 SQIVND (reference sequence). The CDR3 sequence is 14 residues long. Trimming cost V 3 bases and J 9 bases; bases outside gene matches: 8. The variable domain in full, with the rest retrieved from reference TRBV19 and TRBJ2-1, is DGGITQSPKYLFRKEGQNVTLSCEQNLNHDAMYWYRQDPGQGLRLIYYSQIVNDFQKGDIAEGYSVSREKKESFPLTVTSAQKNPTAFYLCASSMGQLMGEQFFGPGTRLTVL.